These T cell receptor beta chains were read from a single sample in a study of cytomegalovirus exposure and HLA in healthy donors. TCRdb's copy holds only in-frame clones and misses some; the assay was immunoSEQ multiplex PCR. The table records around 91,000 clones, 93% of them present only once. Sequencing input: PBMCs. The receptors come from a woman aged 25 to 39 in good health and CMV-seropositive. The CDR3 runs from the conserved cysteine through the conserved F or W. D genes are given only for firm matches. Size values are once, few and many counts, or a class for expanded clones, and some rows have none.

j_call clone_size d_call v_call cdr3_nt cdr3_aa
TRBJ2-7 once . TRBV2 TGTGCCAGCATTGAGGTGAAAAGGGGCGAGCAGTACTTC CASIEVKRGEQYF
TRBJ1-5 . . TRBV19 TGTGCCAGTAGTAGGGGGGGGGCGGATCAGCCCCAGCATTTT CASSRGGADQPQHF
TRBJ2-1 . TRBD2 TRBV7-6 TGTGCCAGCAATCCACAAGCGGGAGGGAGCTCCTACAATGAGCAGTTCTTC CASNPQAGGSSYNEQFF
TRBJ2-2 . TRBD2 TRBV29-1 TGCAGCGTTCTAGCGGGAGTGATCACCGGGGAGCTGTTTTTT CSVLAGVITGELFF
TRBJ2-7 . . TRBV4-1 TGCGCCAGCAGCCAAGAGGTATCCAGCTCCTACGAGCAGTACTTC CASSQEVSSSYEQYF
TRBJ2-1 . . TRBV30 TGTGCCTGGAGCGCAAACGCGGTCTACAATGAGCAGTTCTTC CAWSANAVYNEQFF
TRBJ1-2 . . TRBV18 TGTGCCAGCTCACCTCCTTCCGGGGGCTACACCTTC CASSPPSGGYTF
TRBJ2-7 . . TRBV4-1 TGCGCCAGCAGACAGACTATCAACTCCTACGAGCAGTACTTC CASRQTINSYEQYF
TRBJ2-1 . . TRBV11-2 TGTGCCAGCAGCTTAGGACTTTACAATGAGCAGTTCTTC CASSLGLYNEQFF
TRBJ2-5 . . TRBV11-2 TGTGCCAGCAGCTTCGATAGTCAAGAGACCCAGTACTTC CASSFDSQETQYF
TRBJ2-5 . TRBD1 TRBV6-6 TGTGCCAGCGGCTCGACAGGGTCCAGAGAGACCCAGTACTTC CASGSTGSRETQYF
TRBJ2-7 . . TRBV6-6 TGTGCCACATCCCCGACTGCTTACGAGCAGTACTTC CATSPTAYEQYF
TRBJ2-5 . . TRBV30 TGTGCCTCCCTCCTCCAAGAGACCCAGTACTTC CASLLQETQYF